This T cell receptor (beta chain) came from a study of Graves' ophthalmopathy and Graves' hyperthyroidism. Scientists amplified the TCR beta CDR3 regions from RNA transcripts. Investigators did first-round RT-PCR with HTBI primers, then second-round multiplex PCR. TCRdb reanalysed the multiplex PCR reads using MiXCR and keeps one entry per CDR3 protein. The table has 400,000 or so distinct CDR3 sequences, roughly 15% seen once. The CDR3 has 14 residues. Germline lookup yields CDR1 SGHRS and CDR2 YFSETQ. Trimming at V came to 5 bases and at J to 4 bases, leaving 6 bases not matched to a gene. The origin of this receptor is an adult woman with stable Graves' hyperthyroidism. This chain joins TRBV5-1 and TRBJ2-7; the match to TRBD2 covers 10 bases. Sequencing used peripheral blood. CDR3 loop: CASRPGTSVYEQYF. For the CDR3, the DNA is TGCGCCAGCAGACCCGGGACTAGCGTGTACGAGCAGTACTTC.